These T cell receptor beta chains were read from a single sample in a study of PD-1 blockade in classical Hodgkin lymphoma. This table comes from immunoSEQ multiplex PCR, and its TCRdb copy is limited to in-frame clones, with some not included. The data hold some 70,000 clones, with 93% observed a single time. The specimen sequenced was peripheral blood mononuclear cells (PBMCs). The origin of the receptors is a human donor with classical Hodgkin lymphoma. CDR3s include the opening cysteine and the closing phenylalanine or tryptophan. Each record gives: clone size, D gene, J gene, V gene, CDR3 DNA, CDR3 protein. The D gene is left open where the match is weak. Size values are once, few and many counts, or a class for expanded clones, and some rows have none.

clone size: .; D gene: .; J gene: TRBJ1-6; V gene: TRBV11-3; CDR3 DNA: TGTGCCAGCAGCTCCGGGTCCGAAAATTCACCCCTCCACTTT; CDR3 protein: CASSSGSENSPLHF
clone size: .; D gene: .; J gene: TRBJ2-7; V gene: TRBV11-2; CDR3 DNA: TGTGCCAGCAGCTCTATATCCAGACTAACCTACGAGCAGTACTTC; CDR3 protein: CASSSISRLTYEQYF
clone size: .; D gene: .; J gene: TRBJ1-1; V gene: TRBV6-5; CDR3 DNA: TGTGCCAGCAGTTACCCCCAACCTGCGGCCCAGGGGACGCTCTTT; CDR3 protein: CASSYPQPAAQGTLF
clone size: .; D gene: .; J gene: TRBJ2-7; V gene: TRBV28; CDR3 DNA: TGTGCCAGCAGTCCCGAGGGGCCTATCTACGAGCAGTACTTC; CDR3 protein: CASSPEGPIYEQYF
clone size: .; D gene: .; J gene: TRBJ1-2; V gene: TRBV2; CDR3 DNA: TGTGCCAGCACCAGAGGGCAGGTTGCTAACTATGGCTACACCTTC; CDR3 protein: CASTRGQVANYGYTF
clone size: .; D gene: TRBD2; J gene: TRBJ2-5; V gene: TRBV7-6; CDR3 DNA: TGTGCCAGCAGCTTAGTACTACCTCGGGCTAGCGGGGGACAGACCCAGTACTTC; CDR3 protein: CASSLVLPRASGGQTQYF
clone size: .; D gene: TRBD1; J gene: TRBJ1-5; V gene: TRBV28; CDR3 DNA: TGTGCCAGCAGTTCCATCTGGACAGGGGGCCATAGCAATCAGCCCCAGCATTTT; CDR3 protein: CASSSIWTGGHSNQPQHF
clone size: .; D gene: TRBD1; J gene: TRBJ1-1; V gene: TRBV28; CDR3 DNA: TGTGCCAGCAGTTTACCCGGGACAGGGGGCGCAGGGGCTTTCTTT; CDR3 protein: CASSLPGTGGAGAFF
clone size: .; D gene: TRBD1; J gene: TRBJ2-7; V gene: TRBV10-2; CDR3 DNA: TGCGCCAGCAGTACGGACAGGGGGCGCGAGCAGTACTTC; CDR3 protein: CASSTDRGREQYF
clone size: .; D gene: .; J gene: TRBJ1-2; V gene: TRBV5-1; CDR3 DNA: TGCGCCAGCAGCCCAGGCGGCTTCATCGGCGATCGCTACACCTTC; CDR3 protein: CASSPGGFIGDRYTF
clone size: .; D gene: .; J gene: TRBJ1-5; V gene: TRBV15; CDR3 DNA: TGTGCCACCAGCAGAGATCCTCATCAGCCCCAGCATTTT; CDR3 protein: CATSRDPHQPQHF
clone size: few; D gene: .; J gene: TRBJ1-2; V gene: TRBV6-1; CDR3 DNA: TGTGCCAGTTACCTTACAGCAAATGGCTACACCTTC; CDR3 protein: CASYLTANGYTF
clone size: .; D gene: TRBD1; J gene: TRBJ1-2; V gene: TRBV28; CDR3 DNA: TGTGCCAGCAGCCGCGGGGACAGCCAAACAGCTAACTATGGCTACACCTTC; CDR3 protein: CASSRGDSQTANYGYTF
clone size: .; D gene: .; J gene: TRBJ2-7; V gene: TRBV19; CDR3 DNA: TGTGCCAGTTCTGCCGGGACTCCAGTTTTCTACGAGCAGTACTTC; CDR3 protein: CASSAGTPVFYEQYF
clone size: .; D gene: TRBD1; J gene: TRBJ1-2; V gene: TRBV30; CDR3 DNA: TGTGCCTGGGGGGACAGGGTACGGAGCTATGGCTACACCTTC; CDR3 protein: CAWGDRVRSYGYTF
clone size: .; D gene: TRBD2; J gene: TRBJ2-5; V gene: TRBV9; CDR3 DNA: TGTGCCAGCAGCGTAAGCCCTAGCGGGAGGTCGGGGGAGACCCAGTACTTC; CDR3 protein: CASSVSPSGRSGETQYF
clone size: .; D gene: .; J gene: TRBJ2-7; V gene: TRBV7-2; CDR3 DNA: TGTGCCAGCAGCGACTCCTACGAGCAGTACTTC; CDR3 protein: CASSDSYEQYF
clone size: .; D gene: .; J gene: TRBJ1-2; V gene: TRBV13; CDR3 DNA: TGTGCCAGCAGCTCAAGAACTACGGGCAGGGGAATCTATGGCTACACCTTC; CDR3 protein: CASSSRTTGRGIYGYTF
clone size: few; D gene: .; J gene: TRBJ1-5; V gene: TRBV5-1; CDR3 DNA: TGCGCCAGCAGCCCCGGTCTAGATCAGCCCCAGCATTTT; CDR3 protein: CASSPGLDQPQHF
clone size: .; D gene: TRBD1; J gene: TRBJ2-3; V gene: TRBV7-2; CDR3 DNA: TGTGCCAGCAGCTTTCCGGGACAGGGGGCAACAGATACGCAGTATTTT; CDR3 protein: CASSFPGQGATDTQYF
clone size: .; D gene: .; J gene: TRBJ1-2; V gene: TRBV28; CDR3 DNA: TGTGCCAGCGGCCCTACTGGGGGCTACACCTTC; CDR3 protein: CASGPTGGYTF
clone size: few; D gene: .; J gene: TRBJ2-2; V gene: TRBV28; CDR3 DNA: TGTGCCAGCAGTCCTATCCGAATTCGGACCACCGGGGAGCTGTTTTTT; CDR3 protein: CASSPIRIRTTGELFF
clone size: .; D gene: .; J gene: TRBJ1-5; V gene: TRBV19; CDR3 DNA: TGTGCCAGTAGCAGGAGAAGCAATCAGCCCCAGCATTTT; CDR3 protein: CASSRRSNQPQHF
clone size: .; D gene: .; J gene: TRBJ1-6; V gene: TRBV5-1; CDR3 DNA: TGCGCCAGCAGCTCGCCGGCGGGGGGTTCACCCCTCCACTTT; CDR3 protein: CASSSPAGGSPLHF